This TCR beta chain was found in a study of CD8 T cells in ankylosing spondylitis. Study conclusions and caveats: There was a TCR beta motif, made of fewer than 10 highly homologous variants, that appeared characteristic of ankylosing spondylitis blood. Within peripheral blood, clones linked to disease were CD8+ and relatively rare. A subset of motif variants has previously been described in the synovial fluid and blood of reactive arthritis.

As the method for making TCR beta libraries, quantitative 5'-RACE with molecular barcodes was used. Via MiXCR, TCRdb re-called the 5' RACE reads, giving one row per CDR3 protein. The sample holds roughly 490,000 distinct CDR3 sequences; about 5.2% are singletons and the top ten take under 4.5%. At least ten counts were recorded for this clonotype. Its cognate antigen is unknown. Germline trimming cut 1 base from V and 2 bases from J; bases unmatched to any gene: 2. Germline assignment: CDR1 DFQATT and CDR2 SNEGSKA (reference sequence). The CDR3 spans 14 residues. The specimen sequenced was blood, either unsorted or a sorted T cell fraction (not recorded which). The sequence came from a male donor with ankylosing spondylitis. V usage is TRBV20-1 and J usage is TRBJ2-3, with TRBD2 identical over 8 bases. CDR3 coding DNA: TGCAGTGCTAGAGGACTAGCGTACACAGATACGCAGTATTTT. This codes for CSARGLAYTDTQYF.